The T cell receptor (beta chain) under discussion was sequenced for a study of CD8 T cells in Susac syndrome. Whole-study results and caveats: In Susac syndrome, CD4+ T cell repertoires lacked any clonal expansion.

RNA, at about 0.45 to 1 ug, was reverse transcribed with random hexamers. TCRdb reprocessed the immunoSEQ multiplex PCR reads via MiXCR and lists one record per CDR3 protein. The data contain about 190,000 distinct CDR3 sequences, approximately 96% of them singletons. This CDR3 region has 15 residues. Trimming cost V 5 bases and J 8 bases, with 18 bases left between them. The germline V gene has CDR1 SGHAT and CDR2 FQNNGV. Comment on this clonotype: Its antigen is unidentified.

The sequenced sample was CD4+ T cells from PBMCs. The clonotype comes from a human donor with Susac syndrome. The chain links TRBV11-2 to TRBJ1-4, with D tentatively TRBD1 (5 bases). The CDR3 here is CASSPGWTNWEKLFF. The CDR3 DNA reads as TGTGCCAGCAGCCCCGGGTGGACAAACTGGGAAAAACTGTTTTTT.